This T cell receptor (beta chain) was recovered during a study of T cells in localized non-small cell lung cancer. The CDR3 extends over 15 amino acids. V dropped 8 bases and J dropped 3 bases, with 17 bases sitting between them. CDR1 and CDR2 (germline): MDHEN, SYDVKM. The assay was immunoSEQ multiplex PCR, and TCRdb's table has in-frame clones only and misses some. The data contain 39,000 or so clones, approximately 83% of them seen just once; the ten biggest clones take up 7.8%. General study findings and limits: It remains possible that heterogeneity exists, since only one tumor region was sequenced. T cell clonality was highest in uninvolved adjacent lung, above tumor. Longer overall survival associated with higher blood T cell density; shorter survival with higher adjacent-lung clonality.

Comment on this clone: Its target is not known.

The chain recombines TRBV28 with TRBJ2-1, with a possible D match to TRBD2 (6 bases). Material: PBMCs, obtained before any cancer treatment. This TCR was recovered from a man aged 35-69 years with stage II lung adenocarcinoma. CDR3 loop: CASGSGSIHYNEQFF. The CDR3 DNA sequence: TGTGCCAGCGGCAGCGGGTCTATTCACTACAATGAGCAGTTCTTC.